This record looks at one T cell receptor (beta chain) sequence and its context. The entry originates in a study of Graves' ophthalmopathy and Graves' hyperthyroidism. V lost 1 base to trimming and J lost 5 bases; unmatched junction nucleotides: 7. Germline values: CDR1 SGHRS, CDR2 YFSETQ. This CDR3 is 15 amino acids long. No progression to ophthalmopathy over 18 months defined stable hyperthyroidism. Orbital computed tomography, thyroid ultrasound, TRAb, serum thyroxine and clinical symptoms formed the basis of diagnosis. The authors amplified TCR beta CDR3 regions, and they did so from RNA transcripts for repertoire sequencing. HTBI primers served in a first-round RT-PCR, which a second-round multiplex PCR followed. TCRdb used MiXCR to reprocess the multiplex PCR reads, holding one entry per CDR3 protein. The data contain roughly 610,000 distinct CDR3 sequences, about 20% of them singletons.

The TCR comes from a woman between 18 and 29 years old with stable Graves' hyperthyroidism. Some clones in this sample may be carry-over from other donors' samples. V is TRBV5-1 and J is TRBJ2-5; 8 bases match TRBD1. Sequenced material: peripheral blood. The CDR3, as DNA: TGCGCCAGCAGCTTGACTCAGGGGGCTTGGGAGACCCAGTACTTC. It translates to CASSLTQGAWETQYF. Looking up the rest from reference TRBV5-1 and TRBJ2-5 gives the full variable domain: KAGVTQTPRYLIKTRGQQVTLSCSPISGHRSVSWYQQTPGQGLQFLFEYFSETQRNKGNFPGRFSGRQFSNSRSEMNVSTLELGDSALYLCASSLTQGAWETQYFGPGTRLLVL.